These 18 T cell receptor beta chains came from one sample sequenced in a study of a mutant IDH1 vaccine in newly diagnosed glioma. Their cognate antigens are unknown. Sequencing used immunoSEQ multiplex PCR; TCRdb keeps in-frame clones, though not all of them. The table lists some 42,000 clones, around 76% of them singletons. Time point here: week 23, last vaccination. In every dose of vaccine, 300 ug of mutant IDH1 20-mer peptide was given alongside topical imiquimod. Specimen: PBMCs, collected from a glioma patient whose treatment included an IDH1 peptide vaccine. These receptor sequences come from a man aged 50 to 59 with glioma.

The V call is TRBV11-1, the J call TRBJ2-1; D unclear. The CDR3 extends over 14 amino acids. The V end lost 4 bases, the J end lost 4 bases, and 11 bases lay between the germline ends. The germline V gene has CDR1 SGHAT and CDR2 FQDESV (reference sequence). CDR3 sequence reads: CASSWFGAYNEQFF. The CDR3, as DNA: TGTGCCAGCAGCTGGTTCGGAGCTTACAATGAGCAGTTCTTC.

The V call is TRBV2, the J call TRBJ1-1; maybe TRBD1 (6 bases). CDR1 and CDR2 from the germline V gene are SNHLY and FYNNEI. The length of the CDR3 is 12 residues. V lost 10 bases and J 11 bases, leaving 20 bases between the germline ends. The CDR3 loop reads CATIAEDGGAFF. CDR3 DNA: TGTGCCACGATCGCCGAAGATGGGGGCGCTTTCTTT.

The V gene is TRBV6-1, the J gene TRBJ2-3; D perhaps matches TRBD2 (6 bases). V lost 7 bases, J lost 0 bases, and 14 bases lay in between. The V gene's germline CDR1 is MNHNS and CDR2 SASEGT. This CDR3 has 15 amino acids. CDR3 DNA sequence: TGTGCCAGCACCACCTGGGACTTTAGCACAGATACGCAGTATTTT. Its translation: CASTTWDFSTDTQYF.

This chain joins TRBV5-6 and TRBJ2-5; D tentatively fits TRBD1 or TRBD2 (7 bases each). CDR3 length equals 13 residues. Deletions cut 4 bases from V and 7 bases from J, with 14 bases between. Germline CDR1 is SGHDT and CDR2 is YYEEEE. The CDR3 region is CASSPRGRGTQYF. The CDR3 coding sequence is TGTGCCAGCAGCCCCAGGGGGAGGGGGACCCAGTACTTC.

The chain joins TRBV6-1 to TRBJ2-5; 9 bases fit TRBD1. The CDR3 covers 13 residues. Germline V gives CDR1 MNHNS, CDR2 SASEGT. J lost 5 bases, V lost 6 bases, and 4 bases had no gene match. CDR3 protein: CASRDDRGETQYF. CDR3 coding DNA: TGTGCCAGCAGAGATGACAGGGGGGAGACCCAGTACTTC.

The J gene is TRBJ2-7, the V gene TRBV30, with a tentative D call TRBD2 (6 bases). CDR3 length: 16 residues. Germline CDR1 is GTSNPN and CDR2 is SVGIG (reference sequence). The V end lost 0 bases, the J end lost 6 bases, and 21 bases lay between the germline ends. The CDR3 coding sequence is TGTGCCTGGAGTGTACGACTAAGGGACTCACCTATCGAGCAGTACTTC. Translation: CAWSVRLRDSPIEQYF.

This clone came up a few times. This chain uses TRBV6-1 with TRBJ1-1, with D tentatively TRBD1 (5 bases). The germline V and J ends were trimmed by 1 base and 5 bases, with 11 bases remaining between them. Germline V gene lookup returns CDR1 MNHNS and CDR2 SASEGT. CDR3 length: 14 amino acids. The CDR3 DNA reads as TGTGCCAGCAGTGAAGTTCAGGGAATGACTGAAGCTTTCTTT. Translated: CASSEVQGMTEAFF.

The chain links TRBV30 to TRBJ2-7, with D maybe TRBD2 (6 bases). The CDR3 has 11 amino acids. Trimming took 8 bases from V and 2 from J, leaving 10 bases between them. Germline-derived CDR1 and CDR2 are GTSNPN and SVGIG (reference sequence). The CDR3, as DNA: TGTGCCGTCGGGGGTGCCTACGAGCAGTACTTC. It codes for CAVGGAYEQYF.

The chain has TRBV7-9 and TRBJ2-5; D not resolved. Germline lookup yields CDR1 SEHNR and CDR2 FQNEAQ (reference sequence). Trimming stripped 5 bases from V and 4 bases from J, with 20 bases between. This CDR3 is 16 amino acids long. DNA for the CDR3: TGTGCCAGCAGCGCAAGTACGATGGAATTTAGAGAGACCCAGTACTTC. Amino acids: CASSASTMEFRETQYF.

This clone appeared once. The chain employs TRBV14 and TRBJ1-2; no reliable D call. Trimming pared 1 base from V and 0 bases from J, leaving 9 bases between. The CDR3 has 15 amino acids. Germline-derived CDR1 and CDR2 are SGHDN and FVKESK. CDR3 loop: CASSQVSGTNYGYTF. CDR3 DNA sequence: TGTGCCAGCAGCCAAGTTTCTGGTACTAACTATGGCTACACCTTC.

The CDR3 DNA sequence: TGTGCCTGGAGTATCGCATGGGGGGCTGACTACGAGCAGTACTTC. Its protein product is CAWSIAWGADYEQYF. The rearrangement joins TRBV30 to TRBJ2-7; D is perhaps TRBD1 or TRBD2 (6 bases each). CDR3 length equals 15 residues. Germline V gene data show CDR1 as GTSNPN and CDR2 as SVGIG (reference sequence). Trimming took 2 bases from V and 3 from J, leaving 17 bases between them.

Concerning this clone: A single base separates this from a much larger clone, so it may be a read error. The CDR3 does not end in the conserved phenylalanine or tryptophan, so this is likely a read error. The chain combines TRBV27 with TRBJ1-1, with D hard to call. The length of the CDR3 is 13 residues. Trimming shortened V by 2 bases and J by 1 base, and 5 bases separated the two germline ends. Germline V gene data show CDR1 as MNHEY and CDR2 as SMNVEV (reference sequence). The CDR3 DNA follows: TGTGCCAGCAGTTTAGGGAGGAACACTGAAGCTTTCCTT. The encoded protein is CASSLGRNTEAFL.

This clone came up a few times. The same CDR3 is also encoded by other DNA sequences in this sample. The chain joins TRBV5-1 to TRBJ1-1, with D hard to call. The CDR3 covers 13 residues. Looked up from germline, CDR1 is SGHRS and CDR2 is YFSETQ. V lost 0 bases and J lost 1, with 4 bases in between. In DNA, the CDR3 is TGCGCCAGCAGCTTGGGCGAGAACACTGAAGCTTTCTTT. Its protein is CASSLGENTEAFF.

The CDR3, as DNA: TGTGCCACCAGCAAGCAGGGGACGCAAGAGACCCAGTACTTC. It encodes CATSKQGTQETQYF. The chain is built from TRBV15 and TRBJ2-5; the D gene is possibly TRBD1 (6 bases). The CDR3 consists of 14 residues. V was cut by 4 bases and J by 2 bases, with 11 bases left in between. Germline CDR1 is LNHNV and CDR2 is YYDKDF (reference sequence).

V usage is TRBV9 and J usage is TRBJ1-2; D call uncertain. The germline CDR1 and CDR2 sequences are SGDLS and YYNGEE. V lost 7 bases and J lost 2, with 18 bases in between. This CDR3 is 15 amino acids long. CDR3 sequence: CASSRSGVGNYGYTF. CDR3 DNA: TGTGCCAGCTCAAGGTCGGGTGTGGGGAACTATGGCTACACCTTC.

This chain joins TRBV6-5 and TRBJ2-3, with TRBD2 matching over 7 bases. Germline CDR1 reads MNHEY; CDR2 reads SVGAGI. The CDR3 contains 15 residues. V was pared by 7 bases and J by 5 bases, with 12 bases of the junction left unmatched. CDR3 in DNA: TGTGCCAGCACCCATTCCGGGGGGAAAGGAGATACGCAGTATTTT. It encodes CASTHSGGKGDTQYF.

The chain links TRBV20-1 to TRBJ2-1; D is possibly TRBD2 (5 bases). Trimming removed 8 bases from V and 9 bases from J, with 14 bases in between. The CDR3 consists of 11 residues. Germline V lookup: CDR1 DFQATT, CDR2 SNEGSKA (reference sequence). CDR3 region: CSPARAGEQFF. CDR3 in DNA: TGCAGTCCGGCGAGGGCGGGTGAGCAGTTCTTC.

This clone is deemed medium-sized. The chain joins TRBV19 to TRBJ2-4; 8 bases are a match to TRBD2. This CDR3 is built from 16 residues. The germline V gene encodes CDR1 LNHDA and CDR2 SQIVND (reference sequence). Trimming cost V 9 bases and J 1 base; bases outside gene matches: 11. For the CDR3, the DNA is TGTGCCAGCAGAGGTGTAGGCGGGGGGGCCAAAAACATTCAGTACTTC. Protein product: CASRGVGGGAKNIQYF.